This TCR beta chain was recovered during a study of cytomegalovirus exposure and HLA in healthy donors (dated by TCRdb to about 2017). Background on the whole study: The roughly 670 repertoires of the first cohort and the approximately 130 validation repertoires were produced on the same platform, according to a later analysis. Besides the first cohort of more than 650 subjects, a separate validation cohort made up of 120 different subjects was used. The aim of the study was to test whether cataloging public T cell receptors could identify signatures of past pathogen exposure. To predict cytomegalovirus infection status, the study brought together high-throughput TCR immunosequencing, statistical association of individual TCRs with disease status, and machine learning. Broad study findings and their caveats: All 130 or so repertoires were used to score co-occurrence in the validation cohort in a later analysis, because that analysis had no HLA typing for the cohort. Most TCR sequences were seen in very few donors, while some public TCRs were found in many individuals. A later analysis found that TCRs clustered in the first cohort also tended to co-occur in the 130 or so validation repertoires, with 94% of cluster scores above 0. In vitro tests confirmed that a few of the cytomegalovirus-associated TCR beta chains recognize cytomegalovirus antigens. A total of some 180 TCR beta chains were listed by the study as associated with cytomegalovirus. The classifier was reported to diagnose cytomegalovirus status with high specificity and sensitivity in both the original and validation cohorts. The authors suggested that the approach could potentially be extended to other disease states and immunological phenotypes.

In regard to this clone: Its antigen is currently not known. Base-call qualities are not available, and no considerably larger clone is one nucleotide away.

The donors were included in the validation cohort of 90 to 150 subjects, a group kept apart from the roughly 670-subject first cohort. Libraries were built with the immunoSEQ multiplex PCR assay. For the original study's pipeline: A statistical classification framework was built for diagnosing cytomegalovirus status from the catalog of TCR beta chain sequences. TCRdb obtained this table from immuneACCESS and retained in-frame rearrangements with V and J assigned. These tables miss some clones; where compared with another copy, unresolved V genes account for less than half of the shortfall, and the remainder is unexplained. V and J calls and clone size are copied from that table; D and trimming were computed from the DNA. The sample table shows roughly 56,000 clones, and roughly 93% are seen once. The top ten constitute 1.7% of the sample. V is pared back by 5 bases and J by 4 bases, with 11 bases lying between the germline termini. In the germline V gene, CDR1 corresponds to SGHAT and CDR2 to FQNNGV. CDR3 length: 14 amino acids, cysteine to phenylalanine. Only CDR3 DNA remains: 42 bases, in frame from the first base.

The TCR originated in a woman between 18 and 30 years old in good health and CMV-seropositive. The sequence is built from TRBV11-2 and TRBJ2-2; no D gene call is confident. The sample was PBMCs. The nucleotides are TGTGCCAGCAGCGCCTTGACTGGCACCGGGGAGCTGTTTTTT. This sequence encodes CASSALTGTGELFF.